This T cell receptor (beta chain) was recovered during a study of blood T cell repertoires in COVID-19. The overall study: Donors in the United States, Italy and Spain gave samples during acute or convalescent COVID-19. In each case, the material was cDNA or gDNA derived from T cells, B-cell-depleted T cells, or PBMCs.

Notes on this clone: The sample holds other DNA sequences that translate to the same CDR3.

In the source study's methods: Estimation of nucleated cell counts relied on the amplification of reference gene primers. TCRdb's copy holds only in-frame clones and misses some; the assay was immunoSEQ multiplex PCR. The D gene and trimming were derived from the DNA, and the V and J assignments and clone size from that table. This table has approximately 130,000 clones, around 85% appearing once. Material: peripheral blood. The receptor comes from a human donor in a cohort sampled during active COVID-19.

CDR3 loop: CASTQGNSPLHF. CDR3 coding DNA: TGTGCCAGCACCCAGGGGAATTCACCCCTCCACTTT. This chain joins TRBV6-5 and TRBJ1-6, with D maybe TRBD1 (6 bases). Per germline, CDR1 MNHEY and CDR2 SVGAGI. The length of the CDR3 is 12 residues. V was cut by 7 bases and J by 7 bases, with 8 bases left in between.